This TCR beta chain is from a study of identical twins. V gave up 1 base and J gave up 0 bases, with 12 bases separating them. Germline V lookup: CDR1 LGHNA, CDR2 YNFKEQ. The CDR3 has 16 amino acids. Findings and caveats of the study: Beta out-of-frame twin sharing showed a weaker excess. The analysis was cross-sectional rather than longitudinal within donors.

Template switching added a universal primer site, and cDNA bore unique molecular identifiers. TCRdb re-analysed the 5' RACE reads in MiXCR, keeping a single row per CDR3 protein. The repertoire includes about 900,000 distinct CDR3 sequences, over 9% of them detected once, and around 1.5% sits in the top ten. Details on this clonotype: The antigen is unknown.

The sample also formed part of further work on yellow fever vaccine responses in identical twins.

The chain employs TRBV4-2 and TRBJ2-5, with D unclear. The sequence was collected from a woman aged 18-30 years in good health. Sequencing was carried out using PBMCs. The CDR3 DNA is TGTGCCAGCAGCCAAGGTTCAGACCAATACCAAGAGACCCAGTACTTC. This gives the protein CASSQGSDQYQETQYF.